These T cell receptor beta chains were read from a single sample in a study of PD-L1 blockade in urothelial cancer. The assay was immunoSEQ multiplex PCR, and TCRdb's table has in-frame clones only and misses some. The profile covers some 15,000 clones, with around nine tenths appearing a single time and around 15% taken by the ten largest. The starting material was PBMCs, obtained around atezolizumab (anti-PD-L1) treatment. These receptors were obtained from a man aged 70 or older with urothelial cancer. The CDR3 runs from the conserved cysteine through the conserved F or W. The D gene is left open where the match is weak. Rows may omit the clone size; those that give it use once, few, many or a size class.

>14|TRBV5-4|TRBJ1-2|.|.
TGTGCCAGCAGCTTAGGTTTGAGCGCTCCTGGCTACACCTTC
CASSLGLSAPGYTF
>13|TRBV7-2|TRBJ2-1|TRBD2|.
TGTGCCAGCAGTTGGACTAGAAACAATGAGCAGTTCTTC
CASSWTRNNEQFF
>15|TRBV30|TRBJ2-7|TRBD1|.
TGTGCCTGGAGTTGGCGGGACAGGATGGGTACGGAGCAGTACTTC
CAWSWRDRMGTEQYF
>13|TRBV19|TRBJ1-2|TRBD1|.
TGTGCCAGTACCAGACAGGGAGTAGGCGGCTACACCTTC
CASTRQGVGGYTF
>15|TRBV5-1|TRBJ1-4|.|once
TGCGCCAGCAGATTGACCGGTCATACCTCGGGAAAACTGTTTTTT
CASRLTGHTSGKLFF
>15|TRBV4-2|TRBJ2-1|.|.
TGTGCCAGCAGCCAAGCCACGGGGGTGGGAAATGAGCAGTTCTTC
CASSQATGVGNEQFF
>16|TRBV19|TRBJ1-2|.|.
TGTGCCAGTAGTATTAGCTTTGGGCAATGGGACTCCGGCTACACCTTC
CASSISFGQWDSGYTF
>12|TRBV2|TRBJ1-5|.|.
TGTGCCAGCAGTGACGGGGTTCAGCCCCAGCATTTT
CASSDGVQPQHF
>14|TRBV18|TRBJ1-2|.|.
TGTGCCAGCTCACCACTAGACACCCGAAAGGGCTACACCTTC
CASSPLDTRKGYTF
>16|TRBV27|TRBJ1-5|.|.
TGTGCCAGCAGTCGAGCGGGAGCGGACTACAATCAGCCCCAGCATTTT
CASSRAGADYNQPQHF
>13|TRBV25-1|TRBJ1-2|.|few
TGTGCCAGCAGTCTTGGAGCTAACTATGGCTACACCTTC
CASSLGANYGYTF
>11|TRBV20-1|TRBJ1-2|.|.
TGCAGTGCCACAAGTAACTATGGCTACACCTTC
CSATSNYGYTF
>13|TRBV30|TRBJ1-4|TRBD1|once
TGTGCCTGGGACAGGGGGCGAAGGGAAAAACTGTTTTTT
CAWDRGRREKLFF
>14|TRBV5-1|TRBJ1-6|TRBD1|.
TGCGCCAGCAGCTTGGGACAGGGGGATTCACCCCTCCACTTT
CASSLGQGDSPLHF
>13|TRBV7-8|TRBJ2-7|TRBD1|.
TGTGCCAGCAGCCGGACAGGGAGCTACGAGCAGTACTTC
CASSRTGSYEQYF
>15|TRBV4-2|TRBJ2-3|TRBD2|.
TGTGCCAGCAGCCAACGGGGGGGGTTCACAGATACGCAGTATTTT
CASSQRGGFTDTQYF
>14|TRBV30|TRBJ1-3|.|.
TGTGCCTGGACGGGGGGCGGCTCTGGAAACACCATATATTTT
CAWTGGGSGNTIYF
>16|TRBV4-1|TRBJ2-1|TRBD1|.
TGCGCCAGCAGCCAACCCTTGGACAGGCGCTACAATGAGCAGTTCTTC
CASSQPLDRRYNEQFF
>15|TRBV6-5|TRBJ2-1|.|.
TGTGCCAGCAGTTACTCCGGGGGCTCCTACAATGAGCAGTTCTTC
CASSYSGGSYNEQFF
>15|TRBV5-1|TRBJ1-2|TRBD1|.
TGCGCCAGCAGCTTGGCCGGGACAGGGGGCGAGAGCTACACCTTC
CASSLAGTGGESYTF
>16|TRBV18|TRBJ2-7|.|.
TGTGCCAGCTCACCACCGGGGGGGCCGCTCGCCTACGAGCAGTACTTC
CASSPPGGPLAYEQYF
>13|TRBV7-9|TRBJ2-7|.|.
TGTGCCAGCATGGGGGAGGGGGGGTACGAGCAGTACTTC
CASMGEGGYEQYF
>14|TRBV15|TRBJ1-2|.|.
TGTGCCACCAGCAGAGTGGCAGGCCACGGAGGCTACACCTTC
CATSRVAGHGGYTF
>15|TRBV18|TRBJ2-7|.|few
TGTGCCAGCTCACGGTCGGGAGTTAGCAAAGACGAGCAGTACTTC
CASSRSGVSKDEQYF